The 30 T cell receptor beta chains in this list originate from one sample, sequenced in a study of PD-1 blockade in mismatch repair-deficient tumors. Assay used: immunoSEQ multiplex PCR; TCRdb lists only in-frame clones, some missing. The sample includes under 50,000 clones, around 80% of them seen just once. Sequences were derived from PBMCs, sampled 38 to 40 weeks after starting pembrolizumab. The receptors here all came from an adult with mismatch repair-deficient cancer.

The chain recombines TRBV7-2 with TRBJ1-4, with D unclear. The CDR3 is 16 residues long. Trimming pared 5 bases from V and 4 bases from J, leaving 17 bases between. In germline, CDR1 is SGHTA, CDR2 FQGNSA. CDR3 region: CASSPKLSRSNEKLFF. The CDR3 nucleotides are TGTGCCAGCAGCCCCAAACTCTCGAGGAGTAATGAAAAACTGTTTTTT.

V and J are TRBV5-1 and TRBJ2-1; 9 bases match TRBD1. Germline-derived CDR1 and CDR2 are SGHRS and YFSETQ. J gave up 5 bases and V 3 bases, and 9 bases lay outside the gene matches. The CDR3 is 16 residues long. The CDR3 sequence: CASSWHRDRVDNEQFF. The DNA of the CDR3 is TGCGCCAGCAGCTGGCACCGGGACAGGGTTGACAATGAGCAGTTCTTC.

The rearrangement links TRBV4-1 to TRBJ2-2; TRBD2 is a possible D gene (5 bases). The V end was cut by 8 bases, the J end by 2 bases, with 18 bases between. The germline V gene has CDR1 MGHRA and CDR2 YSYEKL. The CDR3 sequence is 16 residues long. The CDR3 nucleotides read TGCGCCAGCGGGGATATCAGCCGGACTAACACCGGGGAGCTGTTTTTT. Translation gives CASGDISRTNTGELFF.

In its sample, this clone was seen a few times. This chain joins TRBV9 and TRBJ2-7, with 7 bases fitting TRBD2. CDR3 length equals 15 residues. The J segment lost 0 bases and the V segment lost 0 bases, leaving 3 bases of the junction unmatched. Germline V lookup: CDR1 SGDLS, CDR2 YYNGEE. DNA for the CDR3: TGTGCCAGCAGCGTAGCTAGCGGCCCCTCCTACGAGCAGTACTTC. Translation gives CASSVASGPSYEQYF. Full variable domain (remainder filled in from reference TRBV9 and TRBJ2-7): DSGVTQTPKHLITATGQRVTLRCSPRSGDLSVYWYQQSLDQGLQFLIQYYNGEERAKGNILERFSAQQFPDLHSELNLSSLELGDSALYFCASSVASGPSYEQYFGPGTRLTVT.

The CDR3 bases are TGTGCCAGCAGTGTCAGTACAGACAATCAGCCCCAGCATTTT. Protein sequence: CASSVSTDNQPQHF. V gene TRBV2 combines with J gene TRBJ1-5, with no clear D. The CDR3 has 14 amino acids. The V gene's germline CDR1 is SNHLY and CDR2 FYNNEI. V was pared by 4 bases and J by 3 bases, with 10 bases between.

The rearrangement joins TRBV9 to TRBJ2-1, with 7 bases matching TRBD2. This CDR3 has 15 amino acids. CDR1 is SGDLS, CDR2 YYNGEE, per germline. V trimming: 3 bases; J trimming: 4 bases; junction bases outside the gene matches: 7. The CDR3 loop is CASSADLRGYNEQFF. The CDR3 coding sequence is TGTGCCAGCAGCGCAGACTTGCGGGGGTACAATGAGCAGTTCTTC.

V gene TRBV28 combines with J gene TRBJ2-2; 7 bases match TRBD1. V shed 4 bases and J 3 bases; nucleotides not matched to a gene: 11. Germline V lookup: CDR1 MDHEN, CDR2 SYDVKM. The CDR3 spans 17 residues. CDR3 amino acids: CASSSNKGTEDTGELFF. The CDR3 DNA reads TGTGCCAGCAGTTCCAATAAGGGGACAGAAGACACCGGGGAGCTGTTTTTT.

This clone was observed a handful of times. The chain is built from TRBV7-9 and TRBJ2-7, with 8 bases fitting TRBD2. J gave up 3 bases and V 5 bases, and 9 bases lay outside the gene matches. Germline V gene sequence: CDR1 SEHNR, CDR2 FQNEAQ (reference sequence). The CDR3 totals 15 residues. CDR3: CASSPPGSGNYEQYF. The CDR3 bases are TGTGCCAGCAGCCCCCCTGGTAGCGGGAACTACGAGCAGTACTTC.

This clone was seen a few times. V usage is TRBV5-1 and J usage is TRBJ1-2; TRBD1 might be the D (5 bases). The germline V and J ends were trimmed by 4 bases and 6 bases, with 13 bases remaining between them. Germline lookup yields CDR1 SGHRS and CDR2 YFSETQ. There are 13 residues in the CDR3. CDR3 sequence reads: CASSLDSRNGYTF. CDR3 DNA sequence: TGCGCCAGCAGCCTTGACAGTAGGAATGGCTACACCTTC.

The CDR3 spells CAWKGTAGGEQYF. The CDR3 region has the DNA TGTGCCTGGAAGGGGACGGCCGGGGGCGAGCAGTACTTC. This rearrangement joins TRBV30 to TRBJ2-7, with D possibly being TRBD2 (6 bases). CDR1 is GTSNPN and CDR2 is SVGIG in the germline V gene (reference sequence). With 4 bases removed from V and 6 bases from J, the gap between germline ends came to 16 bases. The CDR3 has 13 amino acids. The full variable domain, its missing parts supplied by reference TRBV30 and TRBJ2-7, is SQTIHQWPATLVQPVGSPLSLECTVEGTSNPNLYWYRQAAGRGLQLLFYSVGIGQISSEVPQNLSASRPQDRQFILSSKKLLLSDSGFYLCAWKGTAGGEQYFGPGTRLTVT.

The rearrangement links TRBV29-1 to TRBJ1-2, with 7 nucleotides matching TRBD1. Germline CDR1 and CDR2: SQVTM and ANQGSEA. The length of the CDR3 is 11 residues. After removal of 5 bases from V and 5 bases from J, the junction contained 2 bases not matched to a gene. The CDR3 is CSVPRGYGYTF. The DNA of the CDR3 is TGCAGCGTTCCCAGGGGGTATGGCTACACCTTC.

The chain links TRBV14 to TRBJ2-3; D is unclear. Germline values: CDR1 SGHDN, CDR2 FVKESK. V was cut by 7 bases and J by 6 bases, with 8 bases left in between. The CDR3 runs 11 residues. CDR3 nucleotides: TGTGCCAGCATCCCCGTTGATACGCAGTATTTT. Its translation is CASIPVDTQYF. The full variable domain, in which reference TRBV14 and TRBJ2-3 provide the parts outside the CDR3, is EAGVTQFPSHSVIEKGQTVTLRCDPISGHDNLYWYRRVMGKEIKFLLHFVKESKQDESGMPNNRFLAERTGGTYSTLKVQPAELEDSGVYFCASIPVDTQYFGPGTRLTVL.

In DNA form, the CDR3 reads TGTGCCAGCAGTTTAAACAGGGTGAATGATGGCTACACCTTC. It specifies CASSLNRVNDGYTF. The chain couples TRBV6-5 to TRBJ1-2; a weak D match, TRBD1 (6 bases). This CDR3 is built from 14 residues. V dropped 4 bases and J dropped 6 bases, with 15 bases sitting between them. The germline gives CDR1 MNHEY, CDR2 SVGAGI.

The chain links TRBV23-1 to TRBJ2-1; TRBD1 matches 8 bases. TRBV23-1 is identified as an open reading frame with a role that is uncertain. CDR3 size: 16 residues. The J segment lost 9 bases and the V segment lost 9 bases, leaving 19 bases of the junction unmatched. The CDR3 region has the DNA TGCGCCAGGGAGGAAACAGGGGGACCCGGGTGGGGTGAGCAGTTCTTC. Encoded protein: CAREETGGPGWGEQFF.

The V call is TRBV5-4, the J call TRBJ2-5; 10 bases are shared with TRBD1. Germline CDR1 reads SGHNT; CDR2 reads YYREEE (reference sequence). The J segment lost 5 bases and the V segment lost 3 bases, leaving 4 bases of the junction unmatched. This CDR3 contains 14 residues. The CDR3 bases are TGTGCCAGCAGCTCGGGACAGGGGCGCGAGACCCAGTACTTC. Protein: CASSSGQGRETQYF. Drawing the rest from reference TRBV5-4 and TRBJ2-5, the complete variable domain is ETGVTQSPTHLIKTRGQQVTLRCSSQSGHNTVSWYQQALGQGPQFIFQYYREEENGRGNFPPRFSGLQFPNYSSELNVNALELDDSALYLCASSSGQGRETQYFGPGTRLLVL.

The chain links TRBV15 to TRBJ2-7; tentative D call: TRBD2 (7 bases). Trimming stripped 1 base from V and 6 bases from J, with 25 bases between. The CDR3 spans 18 residues. Germline assignment: CDR1 LNHNV and CDR2 YYDKDF (reference sequence). CDR3 region: CATSRVWQGRGGGGEQYF. The CDR3 nucleotides read TGTGCCACCAGCAGAGTTTGGCAGGGGCGCGGGGGAGGCGGCGAGCAGTACTTC.

J is TRBJ2-3 and V is TRBV14; TRBD2 agrees at 8 bases. CDR1 is SGHDN and CDR2 is FVKESK in the germline V gene. The CDR3 length is 14 residues. V lost 4 bases and J lost 8; bases outside the gene matches: 8. The CDR3 DNA follows: TGTGCCAGCAGCCGAAACGGGGGGGGCTTTACGCAGTATTTT. Its protein product is CASSRNGGGFTQYF.

J is TRBJ2-2 and V is TRBV5-1; 8 bases fit TRBD1. The CDR3 sequence is 13 residues long. V lost 4 bases, J lost 9 bases, and 5 bases stayed unmatched. Germline V gives CDR1 SGHRS, CDR2 YFSETQ. CDR3 coding DNA: TGCGCCAGCAGCCAGGACAGGGCCAGGGAGCTGTTTTTT. Translation: CASSQDRARELFF.

The CDR3, as DNA: TGCGCCAGCAGCTTGACGGGGATCACAGATACGCAGTATTTT. It is translated as CASSLTGITDTQYF. The chain uses TRBV5-1 and TRBJ2-3; D is perhaps TRBD2 (5 bases). Per the germline V gene, CDR1 is SGHRS and CDR2 is YFSETQ. The CDR3 length is 14 residues. Trimming pared 1 base from V and 2 bases from J, leaving 8 bases between.

The J gene is TRBJ2-2, the V gene TRBV28; 7 nucleotides align to TRBD1. Germline loops: CDR1 MDHEN, CDR2 SYDVKM. V lost 5 bases to trimming and J lost 1 base; unmatched junction nucleotides: 1. CDR3 length: 14 amino acids. DNA of the CDR3: TGTGCCAGCAGTCGGACAGGGAACACCGGGGAGCTGTTTTTT. Amino acid sequence: CASSRTGNTGELFF.

This sequence joins TRBV2 and TRBJ2-5, with 13 bases identical to TRBD2. CDR1 is SNHLY and CDR2 is FYNNEI in the germline V gene. V lost 4 bases to trimming and J lost 5 bases; unmatched junction nucleotides: 4. This CDR3 is 15 amino acids long. The CDR3 is CASSGTSGRGETQYF. The CDR3 nucleotides are TGTGCCAGCAGTGGGACTAGCGGGAGAGGGGAGACCCAGTACTTC. Together with reference TRBV2 and TRBJ2-5, the CDR3 gives the full variable domain: EPEVTQTPSHQVTQMGQEVILRCVPISNHLYFYWYRQILGQKVEFLVSFYNNEISEKSEIFDDQFSVERPDGSNFTLKIRSTKLEDSAMYFCASSGTSGRGETQYFGPGTRLLVL.

This clone was detected a few times. The chain links TRBV4-2 to TRBJ2-7; TRBD1 matches 7 bases. V gave up 4 bases and J gave up 3 bases; unmatched junction bases: 12. The CDR3 is 16 residues long. Germline CDR1 is LGHNA and CDR2 is YNFKEQ. In DNA form, the CDR3 reads TGTGCCAGCAGCCTTTTTAGGACAGGAATAGGCTACGAGCAGTACTTC. Amino acid sequence: CASSLFRTGIGYEQYF.

CDR3 region: CASSQEWGHEKLFF. The CDR3, as DNA: TGTGCCAGCAGCCAAGAGTGGGGGCATGAAAAACTGTTTTTT. The V and J genes are TRBV4-2 and TRBJ1-4, with D perhaps TRBD1 (6 bases). This CDR3 is 14 amino acids long. Trimming took off 0 bases at V and 6 bases at J, with 8 bases between the two ends. The V gene's germline CDR1 is LGHNA and CDR2 YNFKEQ.

The rearrangement uses TRBV6-1 and TRBJ1-1; D ambiguous. The CDR3 extends over 14 amino acids. V gave up 5 bases and J gave up 5 bases, with 15 bases separating them. CDR1 is MNHNS and CDR2 is SASEGT in the germline V gene. For the CDR3, the DNA is TGTGCCAGCAGTTCCCTAGGAGGGAGGACTGAAGCTTTCTTT. Amino acid sequence: CASSSLGGRTEAFF.

This chain joins TRBV2 and TRBJ1-4, with 9 bases lining up with TRBD1. This CDR3 is 13 amino acids long. Germline-derived CDR1 and CDR2 are SNHLY and FYNNEI. V was pared by 10 bases and J by 3 bases, with 3 bases of the junction left unmatched. DNA of the CDR3: TGTGCCACCAGGACAGGGGCTAATGAAAAACTGTTTTTT. It translates to CATRTGANEKLFF.

V gene TRBV5-4 combines with J gene TRBJ1-1; possible D gene TRBD1, 6 bases. Germline values: CDR1 SGHNT, CDR2 YYREEE (reference sequence). The CDR3 has 15 residues. V lost 0 bases to trimming and J lost 3 bases, with 12 bases between them. CDR3 bases: TGTGCCAGCAGCTTGGACTTGGGGGCCGACACTGAAGCTTTCTTT. This encodes CASSLDLGADTEAFF.

The J gene is TRBJ1-5, the V gene TRBV2, with 7 positions matching TRBD1. V was clipped by 4 bases and J by 3 bases; unmatched bases: 6. CDR3 size: 15 residues. Germline V gives CDR1 SNHLY, CDR2 FYNNEI. The CDR3 bases are TGTGCCAGCAGTGGACAGGGAGCGGTCAATCAGCCCCAGCATTTT. Translated: CASSGQGAVNQPQHF.

The table lists this clone with a few counts. The J gene is TRBJ2-7, the V gene TRBV18, with a weak D call TRBD1 (6 bases). The CDR3 covers 14 residues. Trimming shortened V by 6 bases and J by 7 bases, and 19 bases separated the two germline ends. CDR1 KGHSH and CDR2 LQKENI come from the germline V gene. The CDR3 DNA sequence: TGTGCCAGCTCCTCAGAGACAGGCCGTGGAGAGCAGTACTTC. This codes for CASSSETGRGEQYF.

The chain is built from TRBV18 and TRBJ2-7, with 13 nucleotides matching TRBD2. CDR3 length: 18 amino acids. Unmatched junction bases numbered 12, after V lost 4 bases and J lost 3 bases. Germline CDR1 reads KGHSH; CDR2 reads LQKENI. CDR3: CASSRTGTSGIRDYEQYF. For the CDR3, the DNA is TGTGCCAGCTCACGAACCGGGACTAGCGGGATCAGAGACTACGAGCAGTACTTC.

The chain uses TRBV4-1 and TRBJ1-2; 7 nucleotides align to TRBD1. Per the germline V gene, CDR1 is MGHRA and CDR2 is YSYEKL. The J segment lost 5 bases and the V segment lost 3 bases, leaving 12 bases of the junction unmatched. The CDR3 runs 16 residues. The CDR3 DNA reads as TGCGCCAGCAGCCAGGCTAGGCAGCAGGGGGGATATGGCTACACCTTC. Its translation is CASSQARQQGGYGYTF.